A selection of T cell receptor beta chains follows, all from one sample in a study of cytomegalovirus exposure and HLA in healthy donors. The table came from immunoSEQ multiplex PCR; TCRdb's copy has only in-frame clones and leaves some out. Of around 94,000 clones in the sample, about 95% were seen once. Sample: PBMCs. The origin of the receptors is a woman in her late teens or twenties in good health and CMV-seronegative. The CDR3 runs from the conserved cysteine through the conserved F or W. The D gene is left open where the match is weak. Size values are once, few and many counts, or a class for expanded clones, and some rows have none.

j_call: TRBJ2-1; d_call: .; clone_size: .; v_call: TRBV10-2; cdr3_aa: CALTAEDNEQFF; cdr3_nt: TGCGCCCTTACGGCGGAAGACAATGAGCAGTTCTTC
j_call: TRBJ2-1; d_call: .; clone_size: .; v_call: TRBV2; cdr3_aa: CASMVETGTNEQFF; cdr3_nt: TGTGCCAGCATGGTGGAGACAGGGACTAATGAGCAGTTCTTC
j_call: TRBJ2-7; d_call: TRBD1; clone_size: .; v_call: TRBV18; cdr3_aa: CASSPRGQGELYEQYF; cdr3_nt: TGTGCCAGCTCACCGCGGGGACAGGGGGAACTCTACGAGCAGTACTTC
j_call: TRBJ1-4; d_call: TRBD1; clone_size: .; v_call: TRBV4-1; cdr3_aa: CASSQGQFYEKLFF; cdr3_nt: TGCGCCAGCAGCCAGGGACAGTTTTATGAAAAACTGTTTTTT
j_call: TRBJ1-2; d_call: TRBD1; clone_size: .; v_call: TRBV6-5; cdr3_aa: CASTTDRGGSYTF; cdr3_nt: TGTGCCAGCACCACAGACAGGGGAGGTAGCTACACCTTC
j_call: TRBJ2-5; d_call: .; clone_size: .; v_call: TRBV7-9; cdr3_aa: CASRMMTRDQETQYF; cdr3_nt: TGTGCCAGCAGGATGATGACCCGGGACCAAGAGACCCAGTACTTC
j_call: TRBJ1-2; d_call: TRBD1; clone_size: .; v_call: TRBV9; cdr3_aa: CASSPWDRSNYGYTF; cdr3_nt: TGTGCCAGCAGCCCCTGGGACAGGAGTAACTATGGCTACACCTTC
j_call: TRBJ1-2; d_call: TRBD1; clone_size: .; v_call: TRBV2; cdr3_aa: CASSEGTGGTYGYTF; cdr3_nt: TGTGCCAGCAGTGAGGGTACAGGGGGGACCTATGGCTACACCTTC
j_call: TRBJ2-1; d_call: TRBD2; clone_size: .; v_call: TRBV27; cdr3_aa: CASRGLAAPQEQFF; cdr3_nt: TGTGCCAGCAGGGGACTAGCCGCGCCACAAGAGCAGTTCTTC
j_call: TRBJ2-3; d_call: TRBD2; clone_size: .; v_call: TRBV7-8; cdr3_aa: CASTLQRGGDTQYF; cdr3_nt: TGTGCCAGCACCCTCCAGCGGGGGGGAGATACGCAGTATTTT
j_call: TRBJ2-3; d_call: TRBD2; clone_size: .; v_call: TRBV28; cdr3_aa: CASGRGTSTDTQYF; cdr3_nt: TGTGCCAGCGGGCGGGGGACCAGCACAGATACGCAGTATTTT
j_call: TRBJ1-3; d_call: .; clone_size: .; v_call: TRBV7-2; cdr3_aa: CASSQVYYREFSGNTIYF; cdr3_nt: TGTGCCAGCAGCCAAGTGTATTACAGGGAATTCTCTGGAAACACCATATATTTT
j_call: TRBJ1-3; d_call: .; clone_size: .; v_call: TRBV19; cdr3_aa: CASRENSGNTIYF; cdr3_nt: TGTGCCAGTAGGGAGAACTCTGGAAACACCATATATTTT
j_call: TRBJ1-4; d_call: TRBD1; clone_size: .; v_call: TRBV27; cdr3_aa: CASSRGQGAPKLFF; cdr3_nt: TGTGCCAGCAGCCGGGGCCAGGGGGCACCGAAACTGTTTTTT
j_call: TRBJ2-1; d_call: TRBD2; clone_size: .; v_call: TRBV5-1; cdr3_aa: CASSPPPSGYNEQFF; cdr3_nt: TGCGCCAGCAGCCCCCCCCCTAGCGGATACAATGAGCAGTTCTTC
j_call: TRBJ1-2; d_call: .; clone_size: .; v_call: TRBV5-6; cdr3_aa: CASSLAGDGGYGYTF; cdr3_nt: TGTGCCAGCAGCTTGGCAGGGGACGGCGGGTATGGCTACACCTTC
j_call: TRBJ2-5; d_call: TRBD1; clone_size: once; v_call: TRBV5-4; cdr3_aa: CASSFPLGQGDFSETQYF; cdr3_nt: TGTGCCAGCAGCTTCCCTTTGGGACAGGGAGACTTTTCGGAGACCCAGTACTTC
j_call: TRBJ1-5; d_call: .; clone_size: .; v_call: TRBV6-5; cdr3_aa: CASRKDSGYQPQHF; cdr3_nt: TGTGCCAGCAGAAAGGACTCGGGTTACCAGCCCCAGCATTTT
j_call: TRBJ1-2; d_call: TRBD1; clone_size: once; v_call: TRBV19; cdr3_aa: CASSIQGAAYGYTF; cdr3_nt: TGTGCCAGTAGTATCCAGGGGGCAGCATATGGCTACACCTTC
j_call: TRBJ2-7; d_call: TRBD1; clone_size: .; v_call: TRBV6-1; cdr3_aa: CASSAAGQGRDEQYF; cdr3_nt: TGTGCCAGCAGTGCTGCGGGACAGGGGCGGGACGAGCAGTACTTC
j_call: TRBJ1-3; d_call: TRBD1; clone_size: .; v_call: TRBV7-8; cdr3_aa: CASSFKPTDRVGNTIYF; cdr3_nt: TGTGCCAGCAGCTTTAAGCCGACGGACAGGGTCGGAAACACCATATATTTT
j_call: TRBJ2-6; d_call: .; clone_size: .; v_call: TRBV5-4; cdr3_aa: CASSLGGTGANVLTF; cdr3_nt: TGTGCCAGCAGCTTGGGCGGAACTGGGGCCAACGTCCTGACTTTC
j_call: TRBJ1-6; d_call: .; clone_size: once; v_call: TRBV4-1; cdr3_aa: CASSHAFSSYNSPLHF; cdr3_nt: TGCGCCAGCAGCCACGCATTCAGCTCCTATAATTCACCCCTCCACTTT
j_call: TRBJ1-2; d_call: .; clone_size: .; v_call: TRBV6-5; cdr3_aa: CASKPGGTSYGYTF; cdr3_nt: TGTGCCTCTAAACCGGGAGGAACCTCCTATGGCTACACCTTC
j_call: TRBJ1-2; d_call: .; clone_size: .; v_call: TRBV18; cdr3_aa: CASSPPGTIAGYGYTF; cdr3_nt: TGTGCCAGCTCACCACCGGGGACAATTGCGGGCTATGGCTACACCTTC
j_call: TRBJ2-7; d_call: TRBD1; clone_size: .; v_call: TRBV6-5; cdr3_aa: CASSYSWTGAYEQYF; cdr3_nt: TGTGCCAGCAGTTACTCGTGGACAGGGGCCTACGAGCAGTACTTC